This T cell receptor (beta chain) came from a study of T cell changes during pregnancy in multiple sclerosis. Germline V gene lookup returns CDR1 SSHAT and CDR2 FNYEAQ (reference sequence). The V segment lost 5 bases and the J segment 5 bases; nucleotides outside the gene matches: 6. This CDR3 contains 16 residues. The table came from immunoSEQ multiplex PCR; TCRdb's copy has only in-frame clones and leaves some out. The sample yields more than 50,000 clones, around 94% seen once. The TCR originated in a female donor with multiple sclerosis, enrolled in a pregnancy study. V is TRBV7-7 and J is TRBJ2-3, with 14 bases lining up with TRBD2. Sequenced material: CD8+ T cells from peripheral blood mononuclear cells, taken after pregnancy. This CDR3 is CASSPGLAGVGDTQYF. DNA for the CDR3: TGTGCCAGCAGCCCGGGACTAGCGGGAGTGGGAGATACGCAGTATTTT.